This entry describes one TCR beta chain. Assay: immunoSEQ multiplex PCR; the TCRdb copy retains only in-frame clones and omits some. This table has about 110,000 clones, approximately 90% appearing once. This CDR3 has 12 amino acids. Trimming took 5 bases from V and 5 from J, leaving 9 bases between them. Germline V gives CDR1 SGHTA, CDR2 FQGNSA. The sample comes from a study of control samples from healthy donors and cancer patients. The chain couples TRBV7-2 to TRBJ2-5; D uncertain. Specimen: blood. The sequence was obtained from a woman aged 18-35 years in good health. In DNA, the CDR3 is TGTGCCAGCAGCGCTGGGTATGAGACCCAGTACTTC. Its protein product is CASSAGYETQYF.